This T cell receptor (beta chain) is drawn from a study of control samples from healthy donors and cancer patients. The method was immunoSEQ multiplex PCR; TCRdb's version includes in-frame clones alone and lacks a portion of them. Here the sample spans 150,000 or so clones, 93% being singletons. The CDR3 sequence is 16 residues long. The V end was cut by 4 bases, the J end by 6 bases, with 18 bases between. Germline V lookup: CDR1 MNHEY, CDR2 SVGAGI. This clone has only one observation. Sequences were obtained from blood. This TCR derives from a man aged 45 to 65 in good health. V and J are TRBV6-5 and TRBJ2-2, with a tentative D call TRBD2 (6 bases). This chain's CDR3 is CASSWGGLRQAGELFF. For the CDR3, the DNA is TGTGCCAGCAGTTGGGGAGGCCTCCGCCAAGCCGGGGAGCTGTTTTTT.